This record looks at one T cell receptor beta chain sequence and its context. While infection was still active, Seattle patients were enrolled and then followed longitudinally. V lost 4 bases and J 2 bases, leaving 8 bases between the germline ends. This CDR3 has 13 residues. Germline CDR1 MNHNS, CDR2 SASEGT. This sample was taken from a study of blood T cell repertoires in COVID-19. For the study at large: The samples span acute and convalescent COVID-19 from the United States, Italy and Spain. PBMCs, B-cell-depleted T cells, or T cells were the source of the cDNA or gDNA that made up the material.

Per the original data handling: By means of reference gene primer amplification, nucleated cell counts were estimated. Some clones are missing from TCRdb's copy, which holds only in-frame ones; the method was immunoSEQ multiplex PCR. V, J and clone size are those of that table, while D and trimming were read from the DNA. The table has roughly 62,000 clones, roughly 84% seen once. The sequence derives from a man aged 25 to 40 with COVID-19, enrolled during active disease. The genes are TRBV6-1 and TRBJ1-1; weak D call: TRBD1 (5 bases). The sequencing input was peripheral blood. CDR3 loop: CASSATGNTEAFF. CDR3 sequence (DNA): TGTGCCAGCAGTGCTACAGGTAACACTGAAGCTTTCTTT.